The next 26 T cell receptor beta chains were all read from a single sample in a study of T-cell reconstitution after alpha-beta-depleted transplantation in children. Unique molecular identifiers were used to barcode this TCRbeta library. TCRdb reprocessed the PCR reads via MiXCR and lists one record per CDR3 protein. The data show approximately 630,000 distinct CDR3 sequences, around 14% seen once. This sample comprised PBMCs, obtained before TCRalphabeta/CD19-depleted stem cell transplant. These receptors were taken from a girl aged 2-10 years with congenital amegakaryocytic thrombocytopenia, due to receive a stem cell transplant.

This clonotype was detected many times. The chain recombines TRBV5-4 with TRBJ2-1; D may be TRBD2 (6 bases). CDR3 length equals 14 residues. Between the trimmed V and J ends, which lost 4 bases and 1 base, there was a span of 9 bases. Per germline, CDR1 SGHNT and CDR2 YYREEE (reference sequence). The CDR3 DNA follows: TGTGCCAGCAGCACACGGGGGTCCTACAATGAGCAGTTCTTC. It translates to CASSTRGSYNEQFF.

Many counts were recorded for this clonotype. V and J are TRBV20-1 and TRBJ1-1; no reliable D call. V lost 3 bases and J lost 7, with 12 bases in between. Per germline, CDR1 DFQATT and CDR2 SNEGSKA (reference sequence). This CDR3 is built from 12 residues. Here the CDR3 reads CSARSQSNEAFF. In nucleotides, the CDR3 is TGCAGTGCTAGGAGTCAGTCCAATGAAGCTTTCTTT.

The rearrangement joins TRBV5-6 to TRBJ2-3; D is ambiguous. Trimming removed 3 bases from V and 4 bases from J, with 12 bases in between. Germline CDR1 and CDR2: SGHDT and YYEEEE. This CDR3 spans 14 amino acids. This chain's CDR3 is CASSSGPVSDTQYF. In DNA, the CDR3 is TGTGCCAGCAGCTCTGGACCCGTCTCAGATACGCAGTATTTT.

Comments on this clonotype: A read error may produce the germline difference seen at one junction end. This rearrangement joins TRBV5-1 to TRBJ2-5, with a weak D call TRBD2 (5 bases). The CDR3 covers 14 residues. Germline values: CDR1 SGHRS, CDR2 YFSETQ. Here the CDR3 reads CASSLLTGEEAQYF. In DNA form, the CDR3 reads TGCGCCAGCAGCTTGTTAACCGGGGAAGAGGCCCAGTACTTC.

The sample holds many counts of this clonotype. This chain links TRBV6-2 or TRBV6-3 with TRBJ1-2; 7 nucleotides align to TRBD1. V lost 5 bases to trimming and J lost 4 bases; unmatched junction nucleotides: 7. Looked up from germline, CDR1 is MNHEY and CDR2 is SVGEGT. The CDR3 has 14 amino acids. CDR3 DNA: TGTGCCAGCAGTGTCTCGGGACAGCTCTATGGCTACACCTTC. It specifies CASSVSGQLYGYTF.

This clonotype came up many times. The chain has TRBV5-1 and TRBJ2-3, with TRBD1 identical over 9 bases. J lost 5 bases, V lost 4 bases, and 5 bases had no gene match. The CDR3 is 14 residues long. Germline CDR1 is SGHRS and CDR2 is YFSETQ. The CDR3 bases are TGCGCCAGCAGCCGACAGGGGGATTTAGATACGCAGTATTTT. It codes for CASSRQGDLDTQYF.

The chain combines TRBV2 with TRBJ2-3; D uncertain. The CDR3 sequence is 14 residues long. The V gene's germline CDR1 is SNHLY and CDR2 FYNNEI. The ends were cut back, 2 bases at V and 4 bases at J, with 10 bases in the middle. The chain's CDR3 is CASSETRTSDTQYF. The DNA for the CDR3 is TGTGCCAGCAGTGAAACCCGGACGTCAGATACGCAGTATTTT.

The gene calls are TRBV30 and TRBJ2-1, with no clear D. V shed 2 bases and J shed 5 bases, with 7 bases lying between them. Per germline, CDR1 GTSNPN and CDR2 SVGIG (reference sequence). This CDR3 spans 12 amino acids. The CDR3 DNA sequence: TGTGCCTGGAGTCGTACTCACAATGAGCAGTTCTTC. This gives the protein CAWSRTHNEQFF.

This clonotype turned up a few times. The chain has TRBV19 and TRBJ1-1, with D perhaps TRBD1 (6 bases). CDR3 length: 14 amino acids. Germline-derived CDR1 and CDR2 are LNHDA and SQIVND (reference sequence). V shed 1 base and J shed 1 base, with 7 bases lying between them. CDR3 sequence reads: CASSIGQANTEAFF. The CDR3 nucleotides read TGTGCCAGTAGTATAGGACAGGCGAACACTGAAGCTTTCTTT.

The sample holds many counts of this clonotype. The CDR3 loop reads CSVGRTGSNEQFF. As DNA, the CDR3 is TGCAGCGTTGGGAGGACAGGGTCGAATGAGCAGTTCTTC. The V call is TRBV29-1, the J call TRBJ2-1, with 8 nucleotides matching TRBD1. This CDR3 contains 13 residues. Germline V CDR1 and CDR2: SQVTM, ANQGSEA. Trimming took 4 bases from V and 7 from J; bases not matched to a gene: 6.

This clonotype has a count of ten or more. The DNA of the CDR3 is TGCGCCAGCAGCTCGAGTGACAGGGGGCGCACTGAAGCTTTCTTT. It encodes CASSSSDRGRTEAFF. The chain links TRBV5-1 to TRBJ1-1; 10 bases line up with TRBD1. Germline V gene lookup returns CDR1 SGHRS and CDR2 YFSETQ. The CDR3 consists of 15 residues. Trimming took 3 bases from V and 4 from J; bases not matched to a gene: 6.

In this sample, this clonotype turned up many times. The V call is TRBV20-1, the J call TRBJ2-5; D is possibly TRBD1 (5 bases). The length of the CDR3 is 14 residues. Per the germline V gene, CDR1 is DFQATT and CDR2 is SNEGSKA (reference sequence). V was trimmed by 0 bases and J by 2 bases, leaving 10 bases between them. CDR3 nucleotides: TGCAGTGCTAGAGATCCAAGGGGTCAAGAGACCCAGTACTTC. Translating it yields CSARDPRGQETQYF.

Ten or more counts support this clonotype. The chain is built from TRBV10-3 and TRBJ2-1, with D hard to call. The CDR3 is 16 amino acids. Germline values: CDR1 ENHRY, CDR2 SYGVKD. Trimming left V 0 bases short and J 4 bases short, with 13 bases between. The DNA for the CDR3 is TGTGCCATCAGTGAGTCGAAAGGGAAAGATTACAATGAGCAGTTCTTC. This gives the protein CAISESKGKDYNEQFF.

The sample holds a few counts of this clonotype. This chain joins TRBV27 and TRBJ2-1; 7 bases map to TRBD1. Germline CDR1 is MNHEY and CDR2 is SMNVEV (reference sequence). The V and J ends lost 8 bases and 3 bases, in that order; junction bases with no gene match: 4. CDR3 length: 13 amino acids. Here the CDR3 DNA reads TGTGCCAGCGGGGACAGCGACTACAATGAGCAGTTCTTC. Amino acid sequence: CASGDSDYNEQFF.

This clonotype was seen only a few times. This sequence joins TRBV7-2 and TRBJ2-1; unclear D gene. This CDR3 is built from 15 residues. Germline V gene data show CDR1 as SGHTA and CDR2 as FQGNSA. Trimming stripped 3 bases from V and 4 bases from J, with 13 bases between. The CDR3 protein is CASSFGITEYNEQFF. As DNA, the CDR3 is TGTGCCAGCAGCTTTGGTATAACAGAGTACAATGAGCAGTTCTTC.

The sample holds many counts of this clonotype. V usage is TRBV3-1 and J usage is TRBJ1-2, with D unresolved. With 4 bases removed from V and 11 bases from J, the gap between germline ends came to 14 bases. Germline V gives CDR1 LGHDT, CDR2 YNNKEL (reference sequence). The CDR3 spans 12 residues. For the CDR3, the DNA is TGTGCCAGCAGCCTCCTAAAACTGCGGTACACCTTC. This translates into CASSLLKLRYTF.

The J gene is TRBJ2-1, the V gene TRBV10-3; 7 bases agree with TRBD1. J was trimmed by 5 bases and V by 3 bases; bases with no gene match: 4. The CDR3 sequence is 14 residues long. CDR1 is ENHRY and CDR2 is SYGVKD in the germline V gene. CDR3: CAISDPGGDNEQFF. CDR3 in DNA: TGTGCCATCAGTGACCCAGGGGGAGACAATGAGCAGTTCTTC.

The V call is TRBV28, the J call TRBJ2-5, with D uncertain. V dropped 5 bases and J dropped 3 bases, with 10 bases sitting between them. This CDR3 comprises 13 residues. CDR1 is MDHEN, CDR2 SYDVKM, per germline. CDR3 nucleotide sequence: TGTGCCAGCAGTGAAGTGATGGAAGAGACCCAGTACTTC. It specifies CASSEVMEETQYF. The entire variable domain, with the rest obtained from reference TRBV28 and TRBJ2-5, is as follows: DVKVTQSSRYLVKRTGEKVFLECVQDMDHENMFWYRQDPGLGLRLIYFSYDVKMKEKGDIPEGYSVSREKKERFSLILESASTNQTSMYLCASSEVMEETQYFGPGTRLLVL.

This chain connects TRBV28 to TRBJ1-1; D is unclear. The germline CDR1 and CDR2 sequences are MDHEN and SYDVKM. Trimming cost V 7 bases and J 1 base, with 7 bases left between them. There are 12 residues in the CDR3. The CDR3 sequence: CASNSRNTEAFF. CDR3 bases: TGTGCCAGCAATAGCAGGAACACTGAAGCTTTCTTT. The variable domain in full, with the rest retrieved from reference TRBV28 and TRBJ1-1, is DVKVTQSSRYLVKRTGEKVFLECVQDMDHENMFWYRQDPGLGLRLIYFSYDVKMKEKGDIPEGYSVSREKKERFSLILESASTNQTSMYLCASNSRNTEAFFGQGTRLTVV.

This clonotype was seen at least ten times. The J gene is TRBJ2-1, the V gene TRBV11-1; 8 bases agree with TRBD2. Unmatched junction bases numbered 18, after V lost 4 bases and J lost 4 bases. The CDR3 is 19 amino acids. Germline V CDR1 and CDR2: SGHAT, FQDESV (reference sequence). CDR3 bases: TGTGCCAGCAGCTCGACCCTCCCTCCTAGCGGGTCAAAGTACAATGAGCAGTTCTTC. It is translated as CASSSTLPPSGSKYNEQFF.

The rearrangement uses TRBV5-1 and TRBJ2-7; weak D call: TRBD2 (6 bases). The V end lost 9 bases, the J end lost 0 bases, and 16 bases lay between the germline ends. The CDR3 length is 14 residues. The V gene's germline CDR1 is SGHRS and CDR2 YFSETQ. The CDR3 sequence is CANRRDSSSYEQYF. For the CDR3, the DNA is TGCGCCAATCGACGGGACTCTAGCTCCTACGAGCAGTACTTC.

This clonotype was detected only a few times. The gene calls are TRBV12-3 or TRBV12-4 and TRBJ1-2; 10 nucleotides align to TRBD1. V shed 1 base and J 7 bases; nucleotides not matched to a gene: 12. The CDR3 runs 17 residues. The CDR3 reads CASSLDVGFGTGVGYTF. For the CDR3, the DNA is TGTGCCAGCAGTTTAGATGTGGGTTTTGGGACAGGGGTTGGCTACACCTTC.

This clonotype was counted only a few times. The chain is built from TRBV9 and TRBJ2-2, with 9 bases matching TRBD1. Germline CDR1 SGDLS, CDR2 YYNGEE. The CDR3 consists of 15 residues. The junction had 6 bases not matched to a gene; V was cut back by 4 bases and J by 5 bases. For the CDR3, the DNA is TGTGCCAGCAGCCCGGACAGGGGACGAACCGGGGAGCTGTTTTTT. Its protein is CASSPDRGRTGELFF.

CDR3 protein: CASSPTRGGEQYF. The CDR3 DNA sequence: TGTGCCAGCTCACCGACTAGAGGGGGCGAGCAGTACTTC. The rearrangement links TRBV18 to TRBJ2-7; either TRBD1 or TRBD2 may fit D (6 bases each). Deletions cut 3 bases from V and 6 bases from J, with 12 bases between. Germline values: CDR1 KGHSH, CDR2 LQKENI. This CDR3 has 13 residues.

This clonotype was detected only a few times. The V call is TRBV12-3 or TRBV12-4, the J call TRBJ1-3; D unresolved. This CDR3 is built from 15 residues. V was shortened by 5 bases and J by 0 bases, with 11 bases between the two germline ends. CDR3: CASSPREVSGNTIYF. CDR3 in DNA: TGTGCCAGCAGTCCCCGGGAGGTCTCTGGAAACACCATATATTTT.

Ten or more counts support this clonotype. CDR3 loop: CASSPLATGLDGYTF. The DNA for the CDR3 is TGCGCCAGCAGCCCCCTGGCGACAGGGTTGGATGGCTACACCTTC. This chain uses TRBV5-1 with TRBJ1-2; TRBD1 aligns across 7 bases. The ends lost 4 bases at V and 6 bases at J; junction bases unmatched: 12. Germline CDR1 SGHRS, CDR2 YFSETQ. The CDR3 consists of 15 residues.